This T cell receptor beta chain was obtained from a study of OX40 agonist ivuxolimab in advanced cancers. Study background: Treatment of patients was with ivuxolimab, an agonistic anti-OX40 (CD134) antibody.

Assay used: immunoSEQ multiplex PCR; TCRdb lists only in-frame clones, some missing. The table lists more than 95,000 clones, around 92% of them singletons. V gave up 7 bases and J gave up 8 bases, with 24 bases separating them. This CDR3 comprises 16 residues. Germline CDR1 and CDR2: MDHEN and SYDVKM. The clonotype comes from an adult with an advanced solid tumor such as melanoma, head and neck, liver or kidney cancer. The sequenced sample was CD4+ or CD8+ T cells sorted from blood, obtained in a trial of the OX40 agonist ivuxolimab. The V gene is TRBV28, the J gene TRBJ2-1; tentatively, D is TRBD1 (6 bases). Here the CDR3 DNA reads TGTGCCAGCATTACTCCCTCCGGCCTTAACAGGGATGAGCAGTTCTTC. Encoded protein: CASITPSGLNRDEQFF. The whole variable domain, remainder taken from reference TRBV28 and TRBJ2-1, is DVKVTQSSRYLVKRTGEKVFLECVQDMDHENMFWYRQDPGLGLRLIYFSYDVKMKEKGDIPEGYSVSREKKERFSLILESASTNQTSMYLCASITPSGLNRDEQFFGPGTRLTVL.